The present T cell receptor (beta chain) was sequenced within a study of cytomegalovirus exposure and HLA in healthy donors. Notes on the study in general: Researchers reported in a later analysis that a missense DCLRE1C variant was tied to TCR beta V- and J-gene trimming.

The PCR made use of 60 Vbeta and 13 Jbeta primers. Here immunoSEQ multiplex PCR was the method, and the copy in TCRdb shows in-frame clones only, minus some. The data show about 160,000 clones, around 80% seen once. J lost 1 base, V lost 1 base, and 3 bases had no gene match. The CDR3 runs 16 residues. Germline CDR1 is SGHAT and CDR2 is FQNNGV. This clone was picked up a small number of times. Its antigen is undetermined. Sequenced sample: PBMCs. The chain couples TRBV11-2 to TRBJ2-3; TRBD2 agrees at 9 bases. The sequence derives from a male donor in good health and CMV-seropositive. The CDR3 bases are TGTGCCAGCAGCTTAGTGGCGGGAGGGGGCACAGATACGCAGTATTTT. It yields the protein CASSLVAGGGTDTQYF.